One and the same sample provided the 30 T cell receptor beta chains below, sequenced in a study of monozygotic twins with inflammatory bowel disease. For each CDR3 protein, TCRdb gives one entry from its re-call of the 5' RACE reads, without DNA. The clone table shows 440,000 or so distinct CDR3 sequences, with the ten largest holding 2.4%. Sequenced material: blood. The source of these receptors is a human donor with ulcerative colitis or Crohn's disease, or a healthy co-twin of an affected twin (not recorded which).

This chain uses TRBV6-5 with TRBJ1-1; TCRdb indicates TRBD1, and absent DNA this call remains unverified. The CDR3 contains 15 residues. Germline V lookup: CDR1 MNHEY, CDR2 SVGAGI. CDR3 protein: CASSSTGHLSTEAFF.

The V call is TRBV12-3 or TRBV12-4, the J call TRBJ2-1; no DNA is available, so the TRBD1 call from TCRdb remains unchecked. The CDR3 loop spans 13 amino acids. The CDR3 spells CASSLATGTEQFF.

This chain uses TRBV6-1 with TRBJ1-2; TCRdb selects TRBD1, and the lack of DNA leaves this call unchecked. This CDR3 has 14 residues. Germline CDR1 and CDR2: MNHNS and SASEGT. The CDR3 protein is CASRSGTGVYGYTF.

The chain uses TRBV2 and TRBJ2-5. Per the germline V gene, CDR1 is SNHLY and CDR2 is FYNNEI. The CDR3 contains 13 residues. CDR3 protein: CASSEGLRETQYF.

The chain recombines TRBV7-8 with TRBJ2-1; checking the TCRdb D call of TRBD2 is not possible without DNA. Germline V gene sequence: CDR1 SGHVS, CDR2 FQNEAQ. There are 18 residues in the CDR3. CDR3 loop: CASSSGLAGESSYNEQFF.

The rearrangement uses TRBV10-2 and TRBJ1-2; without DNA, the TCRdb call of TRBD1 cannot be checked. The CDR3 sequence is 14 residues long. From germline, CDR1 is WSHSY and CDR2 SAAADI. The CDR3 loop is CASSVDPYDYGYTF.

The chain carries TRBV7-9 and TRBJ1-5; TCRdb calls TRBD1, which cannot be checked without DNA. Germline loops: CDR1 SEHNR, CDR2 FQNEAQ (reference sequence). The CDR3 extends over 15 amino acids. The CDR3 sequence is CASSPGTGGWQPQHF.

J is TRBJ2-2 and V is TRBV7-2; the TRBD2 assignment by TCRdb is unverifiable without DNA. This CDR3 is 15 amino acids long. CDR1 SGHTA and CDR2 FQGNSA come from the germline V gene. CDR3: CASSFGLAGAGELFF. The full variable domain, with the rest looked up from reference TRBV7-2 and TRBJ2-2, is GAGVSQSPSNKVTEKGKDVELRCDPISGHTALYWYRQSLGQGLEFLIYFQGNSAPDKSGLPSDRFSAERTGGSVSTLTIQRTQQEDSAVYLCASSFGLAGAGELFFGEGSRLTVL.

The chain joins TRBV25-1 to TRBJ2-7. Looked up from germline, CDR1 is MGHDK and CDR2 is SYGVNS. This CDR3 has 11 residues. The CDR3: CASRQAYEQYF.

The V call is TRBV13, the J call TRBJ2-5; TCRdb reports TRBD2, a call that lacks DNA to check it against. The V gene's germline CDR1 is PRHDT and CDR2 FYEKMQ (reference sequence). This CDR3 comprises 14 residues. This CDR3 reads CASSERGLQETQYF.

The chain employs TRBV7-9 and TRBJ2-5; TCRdb designates TRBD1, a call that cannot be tested without DNA. Germline V gene sequence: CDR1 SEHNR, CDR2 FQNEAQ (reference sequence). The CDR3 runs to 14 residues. The CDR3 sequence: CASSGREYQETQYF.

This CDR3 is CASSVGSAGGGEQYF. The chain employs TRBV9 and TRBJ2-7; TCRdb selects TRBD1, and the lack of DNA leaves this call unchecked. Germline-derived CDR1 and CDR2 are SGDLS and YYNGEE. The CDR3 covers 15 residues. Looking up the rest from reference TRBV9 and TRBJ2-7 gives the full variable domain: DSGVTQTPKHLITATGQRVTLRCSPRSGDLSVYWYQQSLDQGLQFLIQYYNGEERAKGNILERFSAQQFPDLHSELNLSSLELGDSALYFCASSVGSAGGGEQYFGPGTRLTVT.

The chain has TRBV14 and TRBJ2-3; the TRBD2 assignment by TCRdb is unverifiable without DNA. The germline gives CDR1 SGHDN, CDR2 FVKESK. This CDR3 region has 18 residues. The CDR3 sequence: CASSQIGSKASGTDTQYF.

The V gene is TRBV20-1, the J gene TRBJ2-1; TCRdb selects TRBD2, and the lack of DNA leaves this call unchecked. Germline CDR1 is DFQATT and CDR2 is SNEGSKA (reference sequence). The CDR3 runs 18 residues. CDR3 region: CSARVGRGGLADNNEQFF.

The chain is built from TRBV7-9 and TRBJ2-1; TCRdb outputs TRBD1, but without DNA this stays unchecked. The germline gives CDR1 SEHNR, CDR2 FQNEAQ (reference sequence). The CDR3 is 16 amino acids. CDR3 sequence: CASSLTGSSSYNEQFF. Filled out from reference TRBV7-9 and TRBJ2-1, the complete variable domain reads DTGVSQNPRHKITKRGQNVTFRCDPISEHNRLYWYRQTLGQGPEFLTYFQNEAQLEKSRLLSDRFSAERPKGSFSTLEIQRTEQGDSAMYLCASSLTGSSSYNEQFFGPGTRLTVL.

This rearrangement joins TRBV12-3 or TRBV12-4 to TRBJ2-5; TCRdb outputs TRBD1, but without DNA this stays unchecked. This CDR3 has 17 amino acids. The chain's CDR3 is CASSLFNRAILQETQYF.

V gene TRBV30 combines with J gene TRBJ2-1. The CDR3 sequence is 13 residues long. The germline V gene has CDR1 GTSNPN and CDR2 SVGIG (reference sequence). CDR3 in amino acids: CAWSGLLYNEQFF.

The rearrangement uses TRBV14 and TRBJ2-3. The CDR3 extends over 13 amino acids. Looked up from germline, CDR1 is SGHDN and CDR2 is FVKESK. The CDR3 sequence is CASSRRSTDTQYF. The entire variable domain, with the rest obtained from reference TRBV14 and TRBJ2-3, is as follows: EAGVTQFPSHSVIEKGQTVTLRCDPISGHDNLYWYRRVMGKEIKFLLHFVKESKQDESGMPNNRFLAERTGGTYSTLKVQPAELEDSGVYFCASSRRSTDTQYFGPGTRLTVL.

The rearrangement links TRBV24-1 to TRBJ2-3. This CDR3 is 14 amino acids long. Per the germline V gene, CDR1 is KGHDR and CDR2 is SFDVKD. This CDR3 reads CATSDGVSSDTQYF.

This chain joins TRBV7-9 and TRBJ2-1. The CDR3 sequence is 14 residues long. CDR1 is SEHNR and CDR2 is FQNEAQ in the germline V gene (reference sequence). Here the CDR3 reads CASKAGSSYNEQFF.

V and J are TRBV7-6 and TRBJ2-5; lacking DNA, the TRBD2 call made by TCRdb goes unchecked. Germline assignment: CDR1 SGHVS and CDR2 FNYEAQ. This CDR3 has 16 residues. CDR3 region: CASSLGASGRQETQYF.

The gene calls are TRBV19 and TRBJ2-3; TCRdb's D gene call, TRBD1, goes unchecked for lack of DNA. The CDR3 spans 17 residues. Germline V gene lookup returns CDR1 LNHDA and CDR2 SQIVND (reference sequence). CDR3: CASSIGPVRGRTDTQYF.

The chain has TRBV7-3 and TRBJ2-3. There are 13 residues in the CDR3. The germline V gene has CDR1 SGHTA and CDR2 FQGTGA. CDR3 region: CASSPLGADTQYF.

This chain joins TRBV20-1 and TRBJ1-3; TCRdb selects TRBD1, and the lack of DNA leaves this call unchecked. CDR1 is DFQATT, CDR2 SNEGSKA, per germline (reference sequence). This CDR3 region has 12 residues. The CDR3: CSAPGAGNTIYF.

The chain links TRBV29-1 to TRBJ2-2; the D gene TCRdb calls, TRBD1, cannot be checked with no DNA. This CDR3 has 13 residues. Germline V CDR1 and CDR2: SQVTM, ANQGSEA. The chain's CDR3 is CSVPQGNTGELFF.

J is TRBJ2-3 and V is TRBV7-9; TCRdb's D call of TRBD2 is untestable without DNA. This CDR3 region has 15 residues. Germline V gene data show CDR1 as SEHNR and CDR2 as FQNEAQ (reference sequence). CDR3 loop: CASSVGGANTDTQYF.

CDR3 residues: CASSEQRIPPNEQFF. The chain combines TRBV6-1 with TRBJ2-1; there is no DNA to check the TCRdb D call of TRBD1. CDR1 and CDR2 (germline): MNHNS, SASEGT. The CDR3 spans 15 residues.

CDR3 amino acids: CASSQALAGRSTGELFF. The chain uses TRBV3-1 and TRBJ2-2; TCRdb designates TRBD2, a call that cannot be tested without DNA. The CDR3 length is 17 residues. CDR1 is LGHDT and CDR2 is YNNKEL in the germline V gene (reference sequence).

CDR3 sequence: CSARPGLAANTGELFF. The gene calls are TRBV20-1 and TRBJ2-2; there is no DNA to check the TCRdb D call of TRBD2. The CDR3 contains 16 residues. Germline CDR1 is DFQATT and CDR2 is SNEGSKA (reference sequence).

The V and J genes are TRBV7-9 and TRBJ1-1; the D call from TCRdb, TRBD1, cannot be confirmed without DNA. Looked up from germline, CDR1 is SEHNR and CDR2 is FQNEAQ (reference sequence). The CDR3 covers 15 residues. The CDR3 region is CASSPLGGTGTEAFF.